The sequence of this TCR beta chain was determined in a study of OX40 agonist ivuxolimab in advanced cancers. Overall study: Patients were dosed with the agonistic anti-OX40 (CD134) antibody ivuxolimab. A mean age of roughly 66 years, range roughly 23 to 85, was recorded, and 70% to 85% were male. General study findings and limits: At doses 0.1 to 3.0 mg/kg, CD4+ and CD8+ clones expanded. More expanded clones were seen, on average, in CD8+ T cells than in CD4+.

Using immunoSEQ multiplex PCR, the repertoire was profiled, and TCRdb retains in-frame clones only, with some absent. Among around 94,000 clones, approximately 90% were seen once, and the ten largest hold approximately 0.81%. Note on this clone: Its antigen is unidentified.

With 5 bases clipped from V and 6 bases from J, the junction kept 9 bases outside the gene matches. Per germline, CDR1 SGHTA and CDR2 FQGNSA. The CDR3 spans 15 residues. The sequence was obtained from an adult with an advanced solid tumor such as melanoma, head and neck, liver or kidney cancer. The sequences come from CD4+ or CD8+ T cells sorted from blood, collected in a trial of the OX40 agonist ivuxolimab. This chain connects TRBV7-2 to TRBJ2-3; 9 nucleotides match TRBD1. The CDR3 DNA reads TGTGCCAGCAGCCCGTGGACAGGGGTGGTTGATACGCAGTATTTT. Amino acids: CASSPWTGVVDTQYF.